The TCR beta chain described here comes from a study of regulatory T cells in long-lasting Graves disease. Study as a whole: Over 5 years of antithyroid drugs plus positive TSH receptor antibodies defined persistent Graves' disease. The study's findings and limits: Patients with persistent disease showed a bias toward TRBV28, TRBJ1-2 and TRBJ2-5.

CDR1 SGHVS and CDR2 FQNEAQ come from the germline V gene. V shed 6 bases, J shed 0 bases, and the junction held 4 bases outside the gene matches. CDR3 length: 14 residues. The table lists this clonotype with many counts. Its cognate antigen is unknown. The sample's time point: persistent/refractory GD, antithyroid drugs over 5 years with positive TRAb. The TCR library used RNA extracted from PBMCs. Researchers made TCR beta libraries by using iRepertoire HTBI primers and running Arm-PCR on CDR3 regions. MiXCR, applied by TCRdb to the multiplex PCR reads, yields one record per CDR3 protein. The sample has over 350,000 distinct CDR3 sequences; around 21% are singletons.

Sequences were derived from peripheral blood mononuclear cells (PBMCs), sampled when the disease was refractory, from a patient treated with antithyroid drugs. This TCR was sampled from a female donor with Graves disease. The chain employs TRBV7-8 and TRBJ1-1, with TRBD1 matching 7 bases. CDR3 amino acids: CASSTGQVNTEAFF. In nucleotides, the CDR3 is TGTGCCAGCAGTACCGGACAGGTGAACACTGAAGCTTTCTTT.